The clone carrying this T cell receptor beta chain was seen only a few times. Its antigen is currently unknown. These data belong to a study of beta chain features in type 1 diabetes. Study context: Examination of sorted cells across all samples involved 98,000,000 or so cells. Study outcomes and limitations: Naive, central memory and Treg TCRB repertoires appeared more alike in patients than in healthy donors. Moderate yet significant TCRB CDR3 shortening was seen in Type 1 diabetes patients in all four CD4+ subsets.

The CDR3 contains 13 residues. The V gene's germline CDR1 is SGHNT and CDR2 YYREEE (reference sequence). V was shortened by 0 bases and J by 4 bases, with 4 bases between the two germline ends. Expressed TCRB transcripts were sequenced, since all the RNA that had been isolated was reverse transcribed. Only in-frame clones appear in the TCRdb table, and some are missing; sequencing was by immunoSEQ multiplex PCR. The sample has 640,000 or so clones, over 12% seen once. Sample: naive CD4+ T cells from blood. V is TRBV5-4 and J is TRBJ2-2; D not resolved. The source of this sequence is a man between 18 and 35 years old with type 1 diabetes. CDR3 nucleotide sequence: TGTGCCAGCAGCTTGGGATTCACCGGGGAGCTGTTTTTT. As protein: CASSLGFTGELFF.